This TCR beta chain was identified during a study of beta chain features in type 1 diabetes. Broader study findings: Any HLA-type effect on TCRB rearrangement remained unresolved here. Sequencing used cDNA, and cells with high TCR expression could therefore be over-represented. Shortening that was moderate but significant affected the TCRB CDR3s of Type 1 diabetes patients in all four CD4+ subsets. The naive, central memory and Treg TCRB repertoires of patients appeared to be more similar to one another than those of healthy donors.

Concerning this clone itself: Its specificity is unknown.

Germline-derived CDR1 and CDR2 are SGHNT and YYREEE (reference sequence). The V and J ends lost 0 bases and 3 bases respectively, with 6 bases between them. This CDR3 spans 13 amino acids. Cells sorted by CD45RO/CCR7/CD25/CD127/CD95/CD27 comprised CD4+ naive, central memory, regulatory and stem cell-like memory cells. The study reverse transcribed the entire isolated RNA, so it sequenced expressed TCRB transcripts. Libraries were prepared by immunoSEQ multiplex PCR; TCRdb keeps only in-frame clonotypes and omits some of them. This table holds approximately 250,000 clones, approximately 24% found once.

The receptor's source is a woman aged 25 to 45 with type 1 diabetes. This chain connects TRBV5-4 to TRBJ1-2; no clear D gene. The sample was naive CD4+ T cells from blood. CDR3 amino acids: CASSLDPDYGYTF. Here the CDR3 DNA reads TGTGCCAGCAGCTTGGATCCGGACTATGGCTACACCTTC.